The rows below give T cell receptor beta chains drawn from one sample of a study of T cell responses to AZD1222 COVID-19 vaccine. Clones were read by immunoSEQ multiplex PCR, and TCRdb kept only the in-frame ones, dropping some. The sample carries around 140,000 clones, 90% recorded once. Source: peripheral blood, taken on day 0 of AZD1222 vaccination. The receptor set was obtained from an adult in good health. Both conserved end residues are part of each CDR3. A D gene is named only where the DNA matches it firmly. Part of the rows lack a size; the others show once, few, many or a class for expanded clones.

v_gene	d_gene	j_gene	abundance	CDR3aa	CDR3nt
TRBV13	.	TRBJ2-7	.	CASSEINKGIRSYEQYF	TGTGCCAGCAGCGAAATAAACAAGGGAATACGCTCCTACGAGCAGTACTTC
TRBV7-6	.	TRBJ2-7	few	CASSPSGGRSYEQYF	TGTGCCAGCAGTCCCTCAGGGGGGAGGTCCTACGAGCAGTACTTC
TRBV7-6	.	TRBJ2-7	once	CASSLGPNEQYF	TGTGCCAGCAGCTTAGGCCCTAACGAGCAGTACTTC
TRBV9	TRBD1	TRBJ2-5	.	CASSVGGQGLRETQYF	TGTGCCAGCAGCGTAGGGGGACAGGGCCTGCGAGAGACCCAGTACTTC
TRBV28	.	TRBJ2-4	.	CASSFGIGKRQGLAKNIQYF	TGTGCCAGCAGTTTCGGGATTGGAAAACGGCAGGGTCTAGCCAAAAACATTCAGTACTTC
TRBV28	.	TRBJ2-5	.	CASSFGDLKTQYF	TGTGCCAGCAGTTTTGGCGATTTAAAGACCCAGTACTTC
TRBV30	.	TRBJ1-2	.	CAWSRPAGHGYTF	TGTGCCTGGAGTCGCCCCGCCGGGCATGGCTACACCTTC
TRBV7-3	TRBD1	TRBJ1-2	.	CASSSGTAPNYGYTF	TGTGCCAGCAGCTCCGGGACAGCTCCTAACTATGGCTACACCTTC
TRBV3-1/TRBV3-2	.	TRBJ1-3	.	CASSQAGSLTIYF	TGTGCCAGCAGCCAAGCGGGGTCCCTAACCATATATTTT
TRBV4-1	TRBD2	TRBJ2-2	.	CASSPQRTSGNLNTGELFF	TGCGCCAGCAGCCCACAACGGACTAGCGGAAACTTGAACACCGGGGAGCTGTTTTTT
TRBV7-9	.	TRBJ2-1	.	CASSSRRGWGNEQFF	TGTGCCAGCAGCTCACGACGGGGGTGGGGCAATGAGCAGTTCTTC
TRBV12-3/TRBV12-4	.	TRBJ2-7	.	CASSVRTRSEQYF	TGTGCCAGCAGTGTTCGAACTAGGAGCGAGCAGTACTTC
TRBV11-2	TRBD1	TRBJ1-1	.	CASSLEPGGYTEAFF	TGTGCCAGCAGCTTAGAGCCAGGGGGATACACTGAAGCTTTCTTT
TRBV6-5	.	TRBJ2-1	.	CASSYAERSYNEQFF	TGTGCCAGCAGTTACGCGGAGCGGAGCTACAATGAGCAGTTCTTC
TRBV19	.	TRBJ1-5	once	CASSIKPNQPQHF	TGTGCCAGTAGTATCAAACCTAATCAGCCCCAGCATTTT
TRBV5-5	.	TRBJ1-2	few	CASSLARQIVYGYTF	TGTGCCAGCAGCTTGGCACGACAGATTGTATATGGCTACACCTTC
TRBV27	.	TRBJ1-5	.	CASSPLGAKPQHF	TGTGCCAGCAGCCCCTTGGGCGCCAAGCCCCAGCATTTT
TRBV19	.	TRBJ2-3	.	CASSIYAGRTDTQYF	TGTGCCAGTAGTATTTACGCAGGGAGGACAGATACGCAGTATTTT
TRBV28	.	TRBJ2-7	few	CASSAHGEQYF	TGTGCCAGCAGCGCCCACGGGGAGCAGTACTTC
TRBV10-3	.	TRBJ1-1	.	CAISRDTDTEAFF	TGTGCCATCAGCCGGGACACCGACACTGAAGCTTTCTTT
TRBV30	.	TRBJ2-5	once	CAWSVQWLETQYF	TGTGCCTGGAGTGTACAATGGCTGGAGACCCAGTACTTC
TRBV29-1	TRBD1	TRBJ1-2	.	CSAWTGAGYGYTF	TGCAGCGCCTGGACAGGGGCGGGCTATGGCTACACCTTC
TRBV5-4	TRBD1	TRBJ2-7	.	CASSLPGTGGFYEQYF	TGTGCCAGCAGCTTGCCGGGGACAGGGGGCTTCTACGAGCAGTACTTC
TRBV2	.	TRBJ1-1	.	CASSSGHLNTEAFF	TGTGCCAGCAGCTCGGGACACTTGAACACTGAAGCTTTCTTT
TRBV14	.	TRBJ1-1	once	CASSPLQGIATEAFF	TGTGCCAGCAGCCCCCTTCAGGGGATAGCTACTGAAGCTTTCTTT
TRBV9	.	TRBJ1-3	.	CASSAGTPGNTIYF	TGTGCCAGCAGCGCCGGGACACCCGGAAACACCATATATTTT
TRBV9	TRBD1	TRBJ2-3	.	CASSQGAGSGTDTQYF	TGTGCCAGCAGCCAGGGGGCGGGTTCGGGCACAGATACGCAGTATTTT
TRBV20-1	.	TRBJ1-1	.	CSEGLNTEAFF	TGCAGTGAAGGGCTGAACACTGAAGCTTTCTTT
TRBV27	.	TRBJ1-3	.	CASSWDSGNTIYF	TGTGCCAGCAGTTGGGACTCTGGAAACACCATATATTTT
TRBV29-1	TRBD1	TRBJ1-3	.	CSVGQGSGNTIYF	TGCAGCGTGGGACAGGGGTCTGGAAACACCATATATTTT
TRBV10-3	.	TRBJ1-6	.	CAISVLGADNSPLHF	TGTGCCATCAGTGTTTTGGGGGCGGATAATTCACCCCTCCACTTT
TRBV12-3/TRBV12-4	.	TRBJ1-2	once	CASSLGVTRGYTF	TGTGCCAGCTCTTTAGGGGTTACAAGGGGCTACACCTTC
TRBV27	TRBD1	TRBJ1-4	.	CASSSGQEYEKLFF	TGTGCCAGCAGTTCGGGACAGGAGTATGAAAAACTGTTTTTT
TRBV9	.	TRBJ2-5	.	CASSVDPAGTQYF	TGTGCCAGCAGCGTAGACCCTGCAGGGACCCAGTACTTC
TRBV7-2	TRBD2	TRBJ2-5	.	CASSFRTSGRTETQYF	TGTGCCAGCAGCTTCAGGACTAGCGGGAGAACAGAGACCCAGTACTTC
TRBV7-8	.	TRBJ1-4	.	CASSLLSGNEKLFF	TGTGCCAGCAGCTTATTGTCAGGGAATGAAAAACTGTTTTTT
TRBV5-1	TRBD1	TRBJ2-1	.	CASSLGLGQGLSEQFF	TGCGCCAGCAGCTTGGGTTTGGGACAGGGGCTTTCCGAGCAGTTCTTC
TRBV18	.	TRBJ2-7	.	CASSSKLALYF	TGTGCCAGCTCATCTAAACTAGCCCTATACTTC
TRBV3-1/TRBV3-2	.	TRBJ1-2	once	CASSQDRMMYTF	TGTGCCAGCAGCCAAGATCGGATGATGTACACCTTC
TRBV28	TRBD1	TRBJ2-7	.	CASRAGGAIASYEQYF	TGTGCCAGCAGAGCAGGGGGCGCGATCGCCTCCTACGAGCAGTACTTC
TRBV5-1	TRBD2	TRBJ2-7	.	CASSISSGGAYEQYF	TGCGCCAGCAGCATATCTAGCGGGGGGGCCTACGAGCAGTACTTC
TRBV4-1	.	TRBJ2-5	.	CASSQDPGRGETQYF	TGCGCCAGCAGCCAAGATCCGGGTCGGGGGGAGACCCAGTACTTC
TRBV30	TRBD1	TRBJ1-2	.	CAWSGTVLGYTF	TGTGCATGGAGTGGGACAGTACTTGGCTACACCTTC
TRBV4-3	.	TRBJ1-6	.	CASSQGISPLHF	TGCGCCAGCAGCCAAGGGATTTCACCCCTCCACTTT
TRBV4-2	.	TRBJ1-2	.	CASSLRAQRSYGYTF	TGTGCCAGCAGCCTAAGGGCCCAACGGAGCTATGGCTACACCTTC
TRBV12-3/TRBV12-4	.	TRBJ2-5	once	CASSLTETQYF	TGTGCCAGCAGTTTGACTGAGACCCAGTACTTC
TRBV10-1	.	TRBJ2-7	.	CASSDHDTYSYEQYF	TGCGCCAGCAGTGACCACGACACCTACTCCTACGAGCAGTACTTC
TRBV9	.	TRBJ1-2	.	CASSNPGPLNYGYTF	TGTGCCAGCAGCAACCCGGGCCCCCTTAACTATGGCTACACCTTC
TRBV4-2	TRBD2	TRBJ2-2	once	CASSLSAGAVGELFF	TGTGCCAGCAGCCTATCAGCGGGGGCGGTCGGGGAGCTGTTTTTT
TRBV7-6	TRBD1	TRBJ1-1	.	CASSPHGQAQNTEAFF	TGTGCCAGCAGCCCACATGGACAGGCCCAGAACACTGAAGCTTTCTTT
TRBV19	.	TRBJ1-1	once	CASTFGPQNTEAFF	TGTGCCAGTACCTTCGGTCCGCAGAACACTGAAGCTTTCTTT
TRBV28	.	TRBJ1-2	.	CASSLEQGGGYTF	TGTGCCAGCAGTTTAGAGCAGGGAGGGGGCTACACCTTC
TRBV5-4	TRBD1	TRBJ1-2	.	CASSLEQGEPLYGYTF	TGTGCCAGCAGCTTGGAACAGGGGGAACCATTATATGGCTACACCTTC
TRBV2	TRBD1	TRBJ2-2	few	CASSEPQGTGELFF	TGTGCCAGCAGTGAACCACAGGGGACCGGGGAGCTGTTTTTT
TRBV27	TRBD1	TRBJ1-5	.	CASSLGTGGNQPQHF	TGTGCCAGCAGTTTGGGGACAGGGGGCAATCAGCCCCAGCATTTT
TRBV4-3	.	TRBJ2-3	.	CASSQGGYLGTDTQYF	TGCGCCAGCAGCCAAGGGGGGTATCTAGGCACAGATACGCAGTATTTT
TRBV6-5	.	TRBJ2-7	.	CASRDTLWEEQYF	TGTGCCAGCAGGGACACCCTTTGGGAGGAGCAGTACTTC
TRBV19	.	TRBJ1-6	.	CASSIAGSYNSPLHF	TGTGCCAGTAGTATAGCAGGATCCTATAATTCACCCCTCCACTTT
TRBV10-3	.	TRBJ2-3	.	CAIRQGVSTDTQYF	TGTGCCATCAGACAGGGCGTTAGCACAGATACGCAGTATTTT
TRBV7-9	TRBD1	TRBJ2-7	.	CASSSAPGQGYEQYF	TGTGCCAGCAGCTCAGCACCGGGACAGGGATACGAGCAGTACTTC